The 10 T cell receptor beta chains below come from one sample, sequenced in a study of blood T cell repertoires in COVID-19 (dated by TCRdb to about 2020). Libraries were built with the immunoSEQ multiplex PCR assay. Not all clones reach the TCRdb copy of this immuneACCESS table, which keeps in-frame sequences only. Checked studies attribute under half of the gap to unresolved V genes and leave the rest unexplained. The sample table shows roughly 87,000 clones, and about 85% are seen once. The ten biggest clones cover under 3.5% of the sample. The sequencing input was peripheral blood. The receptors were gathered from a woman over 75 with COVID-19, enrolled during active disease.

The chain carries TRBV28 and TRBJ1-6; D is possibly TRBD1 (6 bases). Germline V gene sequence: CDR1 MDHEN, CDR2 SYDVKM. The CDR3 totals 17 residues. V was clipped by 8 bases and J by 8 bases, with 25 bases between them. CDR3 nucleotide sequence: TGTGCCAGCCGCCGGGGGGCTATCCTGCAAAAATATTCACCCCTCCACTTT. It translates to CASRRGAILQKYSPLHF.

V gene TRBV18 combines with J gene TRBJ1-1; 10 bases are shared with TRBD1. The CDR3 spans 15 residues. With V trimmed by 3 bases and J by 4 bases, 5 bases remained unmatched. Germline V gene lookup returns CDR1 KGHSH and CDR2 LQKENI. The CDR3 coding sequence is TGTGCCAGCTCACCCCAGACAGGGGGCTTCACTGAAGCTTTCTTT. Protein sequence: CASSPQTGGFTEAFF.

The chain has TRBV5-1 and TRBJ1-4; the match to TRBD1 covers 8 bases. CDR3 length equals 14 residues. CDR1 is SGHRS and CDR2 is YFSETQ in the germline V gene. Trimming removed 4 bases from V and 8 bases from J; junction bases left unmatched: 7. The CDR3 protein is CASSRGTGGEKLFF. The CDR3 coding sequence is TGCGCCAGCAGCCGCGGGACAGGAGGCGAAAAACTGTTTTTT.

This sequence joins TRBV6-2 or TRBV6-3 and TRBJ2-5; D is perhaps TRBD2 (6 bases). The CDR3 consists of 16 residues. Germline assignment: CDR1 MNHEY and CDR2 SVGEGT. V dropped 2 bases and J dropped 6 bases, with 19 bases sitting between them. The CDR3 reads CASSYGRGPPQQTQYF. The CDR3 nucleotides read TGTGCCAGCAGTTACGGGCGGGGACCTCCTCAACAGACCCAGTACTTC.

V usage is TRBV3-1 (or the pseudogene TRBV3-2) and J usage is TRBJ2-3, with TRBD1 as a possible D gene (6 bases). This CDR3 contains 13 residues. Looked up from germline, CDR1 is LGHDT and CDR2 is YNNKEL (reference sequence). The V gene lost 6 bases and the J gene lost 2 bases, with 9 bases spanning the gap. CDR3 amino acids: CASRGQVTDTQYF. CDR3 nucleotides: TGTGCCAGCAGGGGACAAGTCACAGATACGCAGTATTTT.

The chain uses TRBV3-1 (or the pseudogene TRBV3-2) and TRBJ2-5; D is possibly TRBD1 (6 bases). Germline assignment: CDR1 LGHDT and CDR2 YNNKEL (reference sequence). This CDR3 spans 14 amino acids. V lost 4 bases to trimming and J lost 5 bases, with 14 bases between them. The CDR3 sequence: CASSLLGGGETQYF. For the CDR3, the DNA is TGTGCCAGCAGCCTCCTTGGGGGCGGGGAGACCCAGTACTTC.

The chain recombines TRBV7-9 with TRBJ1-3; unclear D gene. The V and J ends lost 5 bases and 0 bases respectively, with 11 bases between them. Germline-derived CDR1 and CDR2 are SEHNR and FQNEAQ (reference sequence). The CDR3 spans 15 residues. CDR3 sequence (DNA): TGTGCCAGCAGCAAGCGTTGGAGCTCTGGAAACACCATATATTTT. Its protein is CASSKRWSSGNTIYF.

This sequence joins TRBV30 and TRBJ1-4; maybe TRBD1 (5 bases). Germline CDR1 GTSNPN, CDR2 SVGIG (reference sequence). The ends were cut back, 0 bases at V and 4 bases at J, with 9 bases in the middle. The CDR3 runs 14 residues. CDR3 region: CAWSVRAGNEKLFF. In DNA, the CDR3 is TGTGCCTGGAGTGTCAGGGCTGGTAATGAAAAACTGTTTTTT.

The rearrangement uses TRBV4-1 and TRBJ2-5; 14 bases are a match to TRBD2. V gave up 1 base and J gave up 9 bases; unmatched junction bases: 16. This CDR3 has 19 amino acids. Germline-derived CDR1 and CDR2 are MGHRA and YSYEKL. CDR3 DNA: TGCGCCAGCAGCCAAGCGAGGACTGGGACTAGCGGGAGACCTCGGGCCCAGTACTTC. Protein product: CASSQARTGTSGRPRAQYF.

V and J are TRBV30 and TRBJ1-1, with 7 nucleotides matching TRBD1. The CDR3 covers 13 residues. The germline V gene encodes CDR1 GTSNPN and CDR2 SVGIG (reference sequence). The junction had 2 bases not matched to a gene; V was cut back by 4 bases and J by 0 bases. As DNA, the CDR3 is TGTGCCTGGAACAGGGGAATGAACACTGAAGCTTTCTTT. Protein sequence: CAWNRGMNTEAFF.